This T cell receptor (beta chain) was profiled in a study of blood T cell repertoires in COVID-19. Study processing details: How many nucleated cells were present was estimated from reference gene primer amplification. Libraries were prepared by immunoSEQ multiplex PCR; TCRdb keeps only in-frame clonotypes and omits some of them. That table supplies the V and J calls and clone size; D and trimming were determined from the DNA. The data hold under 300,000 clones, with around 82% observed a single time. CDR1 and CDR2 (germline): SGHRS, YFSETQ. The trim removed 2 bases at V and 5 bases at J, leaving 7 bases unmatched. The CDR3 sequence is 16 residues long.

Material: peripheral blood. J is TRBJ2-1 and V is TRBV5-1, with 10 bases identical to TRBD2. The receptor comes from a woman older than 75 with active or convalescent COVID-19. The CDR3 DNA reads TGCGCCAGCAGCTTCCCTAGGCTAGCGGGGGACAATGAGCAGTTCTTC. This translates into CASSFPRLAGDNEQFF.